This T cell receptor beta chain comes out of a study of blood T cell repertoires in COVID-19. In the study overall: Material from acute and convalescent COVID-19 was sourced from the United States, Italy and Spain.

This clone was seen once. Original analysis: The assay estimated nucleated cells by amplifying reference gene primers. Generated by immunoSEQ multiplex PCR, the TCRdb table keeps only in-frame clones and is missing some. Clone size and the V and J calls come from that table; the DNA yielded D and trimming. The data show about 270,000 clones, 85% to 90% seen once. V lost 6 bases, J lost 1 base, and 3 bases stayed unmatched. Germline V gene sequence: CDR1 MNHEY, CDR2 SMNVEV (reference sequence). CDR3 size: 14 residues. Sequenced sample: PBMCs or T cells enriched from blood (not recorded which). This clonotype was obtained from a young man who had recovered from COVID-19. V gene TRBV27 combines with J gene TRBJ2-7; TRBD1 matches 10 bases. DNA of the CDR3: TGTGCCAGCAGATGGACAGGGGGTTCCTACGAGCAGTACTTC. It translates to CASRWTGGSYEQYF.